Sequencing of this T cell receptor (beta chain) was carried out in a study of T cell repertoires in cytomegalovirus infection. This clonotype was recorded at least ten times. CDR3 length: 15 amino acids. From germline, CDR1 is DFQATT and CDR2 SNEGSKA (reference sequence). V lost 3 bases and J lost 0; bases outside the gene matches: 6. TCRdb fed the reads into MiXCR, producing one record per CDR3 protein. The sample contains about 330,000 distinct CDR3 sequences, over 7.5% of which appear only once. The sample comprised PBMCs. The chain has TRBV20-1 and TRBJ1-2; TRBD1 agrees at 8 bases. The sequence was obtained from a human donor in good health (CMV status not recorded). Some clones in this sample may be carry-over from other donors' samples. CDR3 loop: CSARGWTGSNYGYTF. CDR3 sequence (DNA): TGCAGTGCTAGGGGATGGACAGGGTCTAACTATGGCTACACCTTC.